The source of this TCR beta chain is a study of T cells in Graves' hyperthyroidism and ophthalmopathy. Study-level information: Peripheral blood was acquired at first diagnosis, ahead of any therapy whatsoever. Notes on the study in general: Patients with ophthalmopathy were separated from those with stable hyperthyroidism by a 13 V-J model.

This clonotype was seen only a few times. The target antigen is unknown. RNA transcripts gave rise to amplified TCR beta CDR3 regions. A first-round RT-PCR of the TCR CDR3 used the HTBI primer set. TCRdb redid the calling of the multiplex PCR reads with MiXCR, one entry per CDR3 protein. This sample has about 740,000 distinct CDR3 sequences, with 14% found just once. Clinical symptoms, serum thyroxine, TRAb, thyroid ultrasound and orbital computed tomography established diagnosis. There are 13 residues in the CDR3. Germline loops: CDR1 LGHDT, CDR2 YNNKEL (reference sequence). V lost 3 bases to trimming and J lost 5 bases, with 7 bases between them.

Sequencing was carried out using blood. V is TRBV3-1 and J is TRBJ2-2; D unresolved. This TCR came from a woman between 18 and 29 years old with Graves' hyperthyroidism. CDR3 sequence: CASSHPPTGELFF. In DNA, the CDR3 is TGTGCCAGCAGCCACCCTCCGACCGGGGAGCTGTTTTTT. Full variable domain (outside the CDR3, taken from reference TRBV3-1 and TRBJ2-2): DTAVSQTPKYLVTQMGNDKSIKCEQNLGHDTMYWYKQDSKKFLKIMFSYNNKELIINETVPNRFSPKSPDKAHLNLHINSLELGDSAVYFCASSHPPTGELFFGEGSRLTVL.